Listed below are T cell receptor beta chains from one sample, sequenced in a study of blood T cell repertoires in COVID-19. Method: immunoSEQ multiplex PCR; TCRdb's copy keeps in-frame clones and lacks some. Altogether 100,000 to 150,000 clones are present, roughly 84% being singletons, with the ten largest covering about 3.8%. Sequencing was carried out using peripheral blood. All receptors derive from a man aged 55 to 70 with acute or convalescent COVID-19. Each CDR3 is given with its conserved first and last residue. Fields, in order: V gene, CDR3 length, J gene, CDR3 protein.

TRBV27	15	TRBJ1-2	CASSEIQGGRNGYTF
TRBV28	14	TRBJ2-7	CASIPGGSSYEQYF
TRBV6-6	15	TRBJ2-2	CASSSQGANTGELFF
TRBV7-3	15	TRBJ1-3	CASSPGTAPGNTIYF
TRBV7-3	14	TRBJ2-1	CASSSGGTANEQFF
TRBV10-2	16	TRBJ2-7	CASSESGLSRTYEQYF
TRBV28	14	TRBJ2-4	CASVAGGPAHIQYF
TRBV3-1/TRBV3-2	15	TRBJ2-7	CASSRGPGGIYEQYF
TRBV7-6	19	TRBJ2-3	CASSPSPASGASSTDTQYF
TRBV4-3	17	TRBJ2-2	CASSQDVAGDNTGELFF
TRBV6-5	14	TRBJ2-7	CASSYGGGYYEQYF
TRBV6-1	14	TRBJ1-2	CASSDTTGLLGYTF
TRBV6-6	17	TRBJ2-2	CASSRRFLAGGTGELFF
TRBV6-5	13	TRBJ2-1	CASSYSDTNEQFF
TRBV29-1	16	TRBJ2-1	CSVEDQASGRYNEQFF
TRBV4-1	13	TRBJ2-5	CASSQALSGGQYF
TRBV15	15	TRBJ2-7	CATSRDERGTYEQYF
TRBV2	15	TRBJ2-3	CASSVEAVRTDTQYF
TRBV7-2	13	TRBJ2-3	CASSLDGVNTQYF
TRBV13	17	TRBJ2-1	CASSLGPGLAGGNEQFF
TRBV5-1	15	TRBJ2-6	CASSFSGVGANVLTF
TRBV27	14	TRBJ2-1	CASSLRLAGDEQFF
TRBV15	14	TRBJ2-7	CATSGSGRNYEQYF
TRBV10-2	15	TRBJ2-3	CASSDGRALGDTQYF
TRBV6-2/TRBV6-3	13	TRBJ2-5	CASTPGGQETQYF
TRBV5-6	15	TRBJ1-1	CASSFYSEWNTEAFF